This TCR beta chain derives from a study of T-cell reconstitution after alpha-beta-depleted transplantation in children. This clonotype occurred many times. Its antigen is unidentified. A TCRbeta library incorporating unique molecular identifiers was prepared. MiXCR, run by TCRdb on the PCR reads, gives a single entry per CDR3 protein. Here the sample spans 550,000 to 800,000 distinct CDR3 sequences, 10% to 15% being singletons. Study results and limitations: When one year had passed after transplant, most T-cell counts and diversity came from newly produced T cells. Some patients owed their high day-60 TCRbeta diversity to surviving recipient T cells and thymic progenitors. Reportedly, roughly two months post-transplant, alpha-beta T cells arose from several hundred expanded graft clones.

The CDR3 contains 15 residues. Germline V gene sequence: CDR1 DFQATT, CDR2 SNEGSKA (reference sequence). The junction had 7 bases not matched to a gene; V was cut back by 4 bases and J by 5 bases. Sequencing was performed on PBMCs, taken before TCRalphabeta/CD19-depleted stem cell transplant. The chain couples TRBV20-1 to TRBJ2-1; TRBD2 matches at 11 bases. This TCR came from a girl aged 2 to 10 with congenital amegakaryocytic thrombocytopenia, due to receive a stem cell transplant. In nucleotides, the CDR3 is TGCAGTGCTACCCCCCAGGGACTAGCGGACAATGAGCAGTTCTTC. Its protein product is CSATPQGLADNEQFF.